These 3 T cell receptor beta chains share one sample of origin, sequenced in a study of neoadjuvant nivolumab and ipilimumab in lung cancer. Here immunoSEQ multiplex PCR was the method, and the copy in TCRdb shows in-frame clones only, minus some. The data show over 25,000 clones, approximately 80% seen once. The sample in question was peripheral blood, obtained before neoadjuvant nivolumab, alone or with ipilimumab. Receptors originate from an adult with non-small cell lung cancer.

The chain employs TRBV4-1 and TRBJ2-7; D may correspond to TRBD1 or TRBD2 (5 bases each). The CDR3 loop spans 14 amino acids. Germline V gene lookup returns CDR1 MGHRA and CDR2 YSYEKL. Trimming took 1 base from V and 2 from J, leaving 9 bases between them. The CDR3 sequence is CASSQVQGAYEQYF. In DNA, the CDR3 is TGCGCCAGCAGCCAAGTTCAGGGAGCCTACGAGCAGTACTTC.

The rearrangement uses TRBV25-1 and TRBJ1-3, with 7 bases lining up with TRBD1. CDR1 MGHDK and CDR2 SYGVNS come from the germline V gene. V gave up 5 bases and J gave up 3 bases; unmatched junction bases: 7. This CDR3 has 15 amino acids. The CDR3 reads CASSFRQGHGNTIYF. The CDR3 nucleotides are TGTGCCAGCAGTTTCCGACAGGGTCATGGAAACACCATATATTTT.

The genes are TRBV4-2 and TRBJ1-3, with a weak D call TRBD1 (5 bases). Trimming left V 3 bases short and J 0 bases short, with 12 bases between. CDR3 length: 16 residues. Germline CDR1 is LGHNA and CDR2 is YNFKEQ. In nucleotides, the CDR3 is TGTGCCAGCAGCCAGGACTATGGGGGCTCTGGAAACACCATATATTTT. Translation: CASSQDYGGSGNTIYF.